This TCR beta chain is from a study of shared clonotypes between healthy human individuals. The assay was immunoSEQ multiplex PCR, and TCRdb's table has in-frame clones only and misses some. The sample has about 2.1 million clones; 85% to 95% are singletons. As defined, naive CD8 cells were CD45RO-negative and positively selected for CCR7, with terminally differentiated effector memory CD45RA+ cells excluded. The germline gives CDR1 SGHDN, CDR2 FVKESK. Trimming took 0 bases from V and 9 from J, leaving 9 bases between them. The CDR3 is made up of 13 amino acids. The sequencing input was naive CD8+ T cells from PBMCs. The chain carries TRBV14 and TRBJ2-1; no reliable D call. This TCR derives from a man between 18 and 35 years old in good health. Some clones in this sample may be carry-over from other donors' samples. For the CDR3, the DNA is TGTGCCAGCAGCCAAGATCCCCGATTTGAGCAGTTCTTC. It encodes CASSQDPRFEQFF.